The 20 T cell receptor beta chains presented below share a single source sample, sequenced in a study of CD39 and CD103 CD8 tumor-infiltrating T cells. Generated by immunoSEQ multiplex PCR, the TCRdb table keeps only in-frame clones and is missing some. The table lists roughly 18,000 clones, 80% to 95% of them singletons. The sample comprised CD8+ T cells sorted from blood. The subset: total memory CD8 T cells (CD45RA-CCR7+/-) from blood or uninvolved lymph node. These receptor sequences come from a human donor with head and neck squamous cell carcinoma.

CDR3 sequence: CASSEWGEGTYEQYF. In DNA, the CDR3 is TGTGCCAGCAGTGAATGGGGCGAAGGTACCTACGAGCAGTACTTC. This chain uses TRBV6-1 with TRBJ2-7; D possibly corresponds to TRBD1 (5 bases). The CDR3 is made up of 15 amino acids. V dropped 2 bases and J dropped 2 bases, with 13 bases sitting between them. Germline lookup yields CDR1 MNHNS and CDR2 SASEGT.

This clone was recorded only once. J is TRBJ2-3 and V is TRBV5-1; a weak D match, TRBD1 (5 bases). The V gene's germline CDR1 is SGHRS and CDR2 YFSETQ. V was trimmed by 0 bases and J by 1 base, leaving 9 bases between them. CDR3 length: 15 amino acids. Written as DNA, the CDR3 is TGCGCCAGCAGCTTGGATACAGGAGGCACAGATACGCAGTATTTT. Residues: CASSLDTGGTDTQYF.

The V call is TRBV7-6, the J call TRBJ1-2; a possible D gene is TRBD1 (6 bases). The V end lost 3 bases, the J end lost 9 bases, and 11 bases lay between the germline ends. The CDR3 runs to 12 residues. CDR1 is SGHVS, CDR2 FNYEAQ, per germline. The CDR3 loop is CASSFGWDSYTF. Here the CDR3 DNA reads TGTGCCAGCAGCTTCGGCTGGGACAGCTACACCTTC.

The chain recombines TRBV4-1 with TRBJ2-5, with a weak D call TRBD2 (6 bases). With 3 bases removed from V and 5 bases from J, the gap between germline ends came to 19 bases. In germline, CDR1 is MGHRA, CDR2 YSYEKL. This CDR3 is 16 amino acids long. In DNA form, the CDR3 reads TGCGCCAGCAGCCAGGCCAGGGACTTATGGGCGGAGACCCAGTACTTC. This codes for CASSQARDLWAETQYF.

The chain has TRBV7-9 and TRBJ2-2; D possibly corresponds to TRBD2 (5 bases). This CDR3 comprises 14 residues. Germline V gene sequence: CDR1 SEHNR, CDR2 FQNEAQ (reference sequence). V gave up 8 bases and J gave up 2 bases, with 12 bases separating them. CDR3 in amino acids: CASGRAANTGELFF. In DNA, the CDR3 is TGTGCCAGCGGCCGAGCGGCTAACACCGGGGAGCTGTTTTTT.

The chain combines TRBV5-4 with TRBJ1-1; tentatively, D is TRBD1 (5 bases). This CDR3 spans 17 amino acids. V lost 2 bases and J lost 1, with 18 bases in between. CDR1 is SGHNT, CDR2 YYREEE, per germline (reference sequence). CDR3 DNA sequence: TGTGCCAGCAGCTTAACTGCGGGGCCAGGGTGGAACACTGAAGCTTTCTTT. Translated, it gives CASSLTAGPGWNTEAFF.

This rearrangement joins TRBV13 to TRBJ1-1; D unclear. There are 13 residues in the CDR3. The germline gives CDR1 PRHDT, CDR2 FYEKMQ (reference sequence). Trimming stripped 6 bases from V and 0 bases from J, with 8 bases between. The CDR3 loop reads CASSPEMNTEAFF. CDR3 sequence (DNA): TGTGCCAGCAGTCCTGAAATGAACACTGAAGCTTTCTTT.

The V call is TRBV28, the J call TRBJ2-4; D possibly corresponds to TRBD1 (5 bases). The CDR3 contains 16 residues. Trimming stripped 5 bases from V and 0 bases from J, with 14 bases between. CDR1 and CDR2 (germline): MDHEN, SYDVKM. The CDR3 sequence is CASSITGDLAKNIQYF. The CDR3 nucleotides read TGTGCCAGCAGTATAACAGGAGATTTAGCCAAAAACATTCAGTACTTC.

This clone was recorded a few times. CDR3 in amino acids: CASSQETGWSPLHF. Here the CDR3 DNA reads TGCGCCAGCAGCCAAGAGACAGGATGGTCACCCCTCCACTTT. The V and J genes are TRBV4-1 and TRBJ1-6; D may be TRBD1 (6 bases). The V gene's germline CDR1 is MGHRA and CDR2 YSYEKL. The V end lost 0 bases, the J end lost 10 bases, and 10 bases lay between the germline ends. The CDR3 loop spans 14 amino acids.

The chain combines TRBV15 with TRBJ2-3; 7 bases are shared with TRBD2. V lost 4 bases, J lost 1 base, and 5 bases stayed unmatched. The CDR3 is 15 amino acids. Germline CDR1 and CDR2: LNHNV and YYDKDF (reference sequence). CDR3 DNA sequence: TGTGCCACCAGCACAAGTGCGGGGGGCACAGATACGCAGTATTTT. It yields the protein CATSTSAGGTDTQYF.

This chain links TRBV6-5 with TRBJ1-2, with 7 nucleotides matching TRBD1. Germline V gene data show CDR1 as MNHEY and CDR2 as SVGAGI. The CDR3 length is 13 residues. After removal of 6 bases from V and 6 bases from J, the junction contained 7 bases not matched to a gene. CDR3 DNA: TGTGCCAGCAGGCAGGGACAGTTGGATGGCTACACCTTC. Its protein is CASRQGQLDGYTF.

The genes are TRBV6-5 and TRBJ1-4; D unresolved. V lost 6 bases to trimming and J lost 6 bases, with 11 bases between them. The germline V gene encodes CDR1 MNHEY and CDR2 SVGAGI. The CDR3 consists of 13 residues. CDR3 region: CASSSTSHEKLFF. The DNA for the CDR3 is TGTGCCAGCAGCTCCACATCCCATGAAAAACTGTTTTTT.

Here the CDR3 DNA reads TGTGCCAGCAGCCAAGAGAGGGACGGCAGAACCTACGAGCAGTACTTC. Amino acid sequence: CASSQERDGRTYEQYF. The chain is built from TRBV14 and TRBJ2-7; D may correspond to TRBD1 or TRBD2 (5 bases each). The V end lost 0 bases, the J end lost 2 bases, and 14 bases lay between the germline ends. The CDR3 contains 16 residues. In germline, CDR1 is SGHDN, CDR2 FVKESK.

V and J are TRBV5-8 and TRBJ2-1; perhaps TRBD1 as D (5 bases). There are 13 residues in the CDR3. Germline-derived CDR1 and CDR2 are SGHTS and YDEGEE. The V gene lost 6 bases and the J gene lost 7 bases, with 14 bases spanning the gap. CDR3 DNA sequence: TGTGCCAGCATTAGGGGCCTTCGGAATGAGCAGTTCTTC. Translated: CASIRGLRNEQFF.

The chain uses TRBV11-2 and TRBJ2-7, with D possibly TRBD2 on 6 matching bases. Germline-derived CDR1 and CDR2 are SGHAT and FQNNGV. The V and J ends lost 3 bases and 4 bases respectively, with 10 bases between them. There are 13 residues in the CDR3. Here the CDR3 reads CASSLGGTYEQYF. The DNA of the CDR3 is TGTGCCAGCAGCTTGGGAGGAACTTACGAGCAGTACTTC. Supplemented by reference TRBV11-2 and TRBJ2-7, the full variable domain reads EAGVAQSPRYKIIEKRQSVAFWCNPISGHATLYWYQQILGQGPKLLIQFQNNGVVDDSQLPKDRFSAERLKGVDSTLKIQPAKLEDSAVYLCASSLGGTYEQYFGPGTRLTVT.

The chain combines TRBV5-1 with TRBJ2-3; D gene uncertain. CDR3 length: 12 residues. The V end lost 4 bases, the J end lost 2 bases, and 5 bases lay between the germline ends. Germline V gene sequence: CDR1 SGHRS, CDR2 YFSETQ. The DNA for the CDR3 is TGCGCCAGCAGCCTAAACACAGATACGCAGTATTTT. It is translated as CASSLNTDTQYF.

The chain recombines TRBV19 with TRBJ1-5; D not resolved. The CDR3 is 12 residues long. Germline values: CDR1 LNHDA, CDR2 SQIVND (reference sequence). The V and J ends lost 7 bases and 9 bases respectively, with 13 bases between them. CDR3 region: CASTDGGLPQHF. The CDR3 bases are TGTGCCAGTACCGACGGCGGCTTGCCCCAGCATTTT.

This clone was seen more than once but under ten times. The J gene is TRBJ2-7, the V gene TRBV30; D ambiguous. CDR1 is GTSNPN and CDR2 is SVGIG in the germline V gene (reference sequence). The CDR3 consists of 15 residues. Trimming removed 0 bases from V and 3 bases from J, with 15 bases in between. CDR3 sequence: CAWSVRFQNRYEQYF. The CDR3 DNA reads as TGTGCCTGGAGTGTAAGGTTCCAGAACCGCTACGAGCAGTACTTC.

This rearrangement joins TRBV9 to TRBJ2-1; no definite D call. V was pared by 4 bases and J by 6 bases, with 8 bases between. Germline loops: CDR1 SGDLS, CDR2 YYNGEE. CDR3 length: 12 amino acids. This chain's CDR3 is CASSPVANEQFF. The CDR3 DNA reads as TGTGCCAGCAGCCCGGTAGCCAATGAGCAGTTCTTC.

V gene TRBV5-5 combines with J gene TRBJ2-7, with 8 bases lining up with TRBD2. V gave up 5 bases and J gave up 2 bases; unmatched junction bases: 12. The CDR3 is made up of 16 amino acids. Germline V gene data show CDR1 as SGHKS and CDR2 as YYEKEE (reference sequence). The CDR3 loop is CASSPGLVMRPYEQYF. CDR3 nucleotide sequence: TGTGCCAGCAGTCCGGGACTAGTTATGCGGCCCTACGAGCAGTACTTC.